The 9 T cell receptor beta chains presented below share a single source sample, sequenced in a study of cytomegalovirus exposure and HLA in healthy donors. The PCR contained 60 Vbeta and 13 Jbeta primers. Produced via immunoSEQ multiplex PCR; TCRdb's table is partial and in-frame only. The data contain around 130,000 clones, 70% to 80% of them singletons. The specimen sequenced was PBMCs. These receptors all stem from a woman aged 50 to 60 in good health and CMV-seronegative.

The rearrangement joins TRBV5-1 to TRBJ2-7; 8 bases line up with TRBD2. CDR3 length: 16 amino acids. Germline values: CDR1 SGHRS, CDR2 YFSETQ. The V and J ends lost 1 base and 2 bases, in that order; junction bases with no gene match: 8. CDR3 amino acids: CASSLNLAGGPYEQYF. CDR3 nucleotides: TGCGCCAGCAGCTTGAATCTTGCGGGAGGACCCTACGAGCAGTACTTC.

The chain employs TRBV4-3 and TRBJ1-1; the D is unclear. Germline-derived CDR1 and CDR2 are LGHNA and YSLEER. V lost 0 bases to trimming and J lost 0 bases, with 8 bases between them. This CDR3 is built from 15 residues. The chain's CDR3 is CASSQEWSLNTEAFF. The CDR3 nucleotides are TGCGCCAGCAGCCAAGAATGGAGTTTGAACACTGAAGCTTTCTTT.

Here the CDR3 reads CASSFTVRNEQFF. The CDR3 nucleotides are TGTGCCAGCAGCTTTACAGTCCGGAATGAGCAGTTCTTC. The chain joins TRBV7-2 to TRBJ2-1; the D is unclear. V lost 3 bases to trimming and J lost 7 bases, with 10 bases between them. CDR1 SGHTA and CDR2 FQGNSA come from the germline V gene. The CDR3 is made up of 13 amino acids.

This clone appeared once. The chain is built from TRBV29-1 and TRBJ1-5; maybe TRBD1 (5 bases). Trimming removed 8 bases at V and 2 bases at J, with 16 bases between. Germline loops: CDR1 SQVTM, CDR2 ANQGSEA. The CDR3 extends over 14 amino acids. CDR3 bases: TGCAGCCCTTGGAGGGGCCCGGGCAATCAGCCCCAGCATTTT. This gives the protein CSPWRGPGNQPQHF.

This clone has a handful of counts. The gene calls are TRBV7-3 and TRBJ1-1, with D tentatively TRBD1 (5 bases). The CDR3 spans 14 residues. CDR1 is SGHTA and CDR2 is FQGTGA in the germline V gene. The ends were cut back, 5 bases at V and 6 bases at J, with 16 bases in the middle. The CDR3 sequence: CASSESPVGPEAFF. The CDR3 coding sequence is TGTGCCAGCAGCGAATCACCAGTGGGGCCTGAAGCTTTCTTT.

The rearrangement uses TRBV6-6 and TRBJ2-5; TRBD2 matches at 7 bases. The length of the CDR3 is 15 residues. Germline V CDR1 and CDR2: MNHNY, SVGAGI (reference sequence). Losses at the gene ends were 2 bases for V and 0 bases for J; bases not matched to a gene: 3. The CDR3 sequence is CASSYAGRNQETQYF. The CDR3 DNA reads as TGTGCCAGCAGTTACGCCGGGAGGAACCAAGAGACCCAGTACTTC.

The table lists this clone with a count of one. The rearrangement joins TRBV30 to TRBJ1-4; D gene unclear. V was cut by 4 bases and J by 7 bases, with 13 bases left in between. CDR1 and CDR2 (germline): GTSNPN, SVGIG (reference sequence). The CDR3 runs 13 residues. CDR3: CAWMRQTGEKLFF. The DNA for the CDR3 is TGTGCCTGGATGCGGCAGACGGGTGAAAAACTGTTTTTT.

The chain combines TRBV29-1 with TRBJ2-3, with 10 bases fitting TRBD2. This CDR3 has 15 amino acids. CDR1 is SQVTM, CDR2 ANQGSEA, per germline. With 4 bases clipped from V and 2 bases from J, the junction kept 6 bases outside the gene matches. In DNA form, the CDR3 reads TGCAGCGTTGTAACTAGCGGGACTCCCACAGATACGCAGTATTTT. This codes for CSVVTSGTPTDTQYF.

This clone has only a few counts. The chain links TRBV11-2 to TRBJ2-7; 7 positions match TRBD2. The V segment lost 3 bases and the J segment 3 bases; nucleotides outside the gene matches: 2. The CDR3 consists of 13 residues. CDR1 and CDR2 (germline): SGHAT, FQNNGV. The CDR3 region is CASSFGTNYEQYV. CDR3 nucleotides: TGTGCCAGCAGCTTCGGGACTAACTACGAGCAGTACGTC.